In its sample, the clone carrying this TCR beta chain was seen once. The sample holds other DNA sequences that translate to the same CDR3. The germline gives CDR1 SGHRS, CDR2 YFSETQ. V was pared by 4 bases and J by 2 bases, with 5 bases of the junction left unmatched. This CDR3 has 14 amino acids. These data belong to a study of blood T cell repertoires in COVID-19. Whole-study context: Both acute and convalescent COVID-19 samples were obtained from the United States, Italy and Spain. PBMCs, B-cell-depleted T cells, or T cells were the source of the cDNA or gDNA that made up the material.

Original methodology: Researchers report that nucleated cell counts were estimated from reference gene primer amplification. Method: immunoSEQ multiplex PCR; TCRdb's copy keeps in-frame clones and lacks some. For V, J and clone size, that table is used; D and trimming come from the DNA. The table has over 75,000 clones, more than 65% seen once. The gene calls are TRBV5-1 and TRBJ2-5; 7 bases are shared with TRBD1. The TCR originated in a human donor in a cohort sampled during active COVID-19. Material: peripheral blood. For the CDR3, the DNA is TGCGCCAGCAGCCTACGGGACAGACAAGAGACCCAGTACTTC. Translating gives CASSLRDRQETQYF.